The 12 T cell receptor beta chains in this list originate from one sample, sequenced in a study of cytomegalovirus exposure and HLA in healthy donors. Use of 60 Vbeta and 13 Jbeta primers characterized the PCR. Assay: immunoSEQ multiplex PCR; the TCRdb copy retains only in-frame clones and omits some. The ten most abundant clones cover 1.5% to 2% of a sample with under 40,000 clones. The sample consisted of PBMCs. The receptor source for this set is a woman between 40 and 50 years old in good health and CMV-seropositive.

J is TRBJ1-4 and V is TRBV2; D perhaps matches TRBD1 (6 bases). In germline, CDR1 is SNHLY, CDR2 FYNNEI. V lost 6 bases and J lost 5, with 13 bases in between. The CDR3 extends over 14 amino acids. CDR3 coding DNA: TGTGCCAGCAGGGGGGGGGCTCCAAATGAAAAACTGTTTTTT. It specifies CASRGGAPNEKLFF. The variable domain in full, completed from reference TRBV2 and TRBJ1-4, reads EPEVTQTPSHQVTQMGQEVILRCVPISNHLYFYWYRQILGQKVEFLVSFYNNEISEKSEIFDDQFSVERPDGSNFTLKIRSTKLEDSAMYFCASRGGAPNEKLFFGSGTQLSVL.

The DNA for the CDR3 is TGTGCCAGTAGTACCCGGGGGACAGGGATTGTAGCTGGAAACACCATATATTTT. Translated: CASSTRGTGIVAGNTIYF. The chain uses TRBV19 and TRBJ1-3, with 9 bases aligning to TRBD1. With 4 bases clipped from V and 2 bases from J, the junction kept 12 bases outside the gene matches. The CDR3 has 18 residues. The germline CDR1 and CDR2 sequences are LNHDA and SQIVND (reference sequence).

The chain employs TRBV7-8 and TRBJ1-1; perhaps TRBD1 as D (6 bases). The CDR3 has 13 amino acids. The V gene's germline CDR1 is SGHVS and CDR2 FQNEAQ. Between the trimmed V and J ends, which lost 5 bases and 4 bases, there was a span of 11 bases. CDR3 sequence reads: CASSTSGVTEAFF. CDR3 nucleotides: TGTGCCAGCAGCACATCAGGGGTCACTGAAGCTTTCTTT.

The chain joins TRBV28 to TRBJ2-5; 11 bases agree with TRBD2. The CDR3 is made up of 14 amino acids. Per the germline V gene, CDR1 is MDHEN and CDR2 is SYDVKM. V was clipped by 8 bases and J by 4 bases; unmatched bases: 6. Written as DNA, the CDR3 is TGTGCCAGCTCAATTAGCGGGGGGGGAGAGACCCAGTACTTC. Its protein is CASSISGGGETQYF.

The chain links TRBV9 to TRBJ1-3; possible D gene TRBD1, 6 bases. CDR3 length: 14 amino acids. Germline V gives CDR1 SGDLS, CDR2 YYNGEE. The ends were cut back, 0 bases at V and 3 bases at J, with 7 bases in the middle. The CDR3 sequence is CASSVGTVGNTIYF. CDR3 DNA sequence: TGTGCCAGCAGCGTAGGGACAGTTGGAAACACCATATATTTT.

The genes are TRBV6-6 and TRBJ1-5, with 8 bases lining up with TRBD1. With 6 bases clipped from V and 5 bases from J, the junction kept 12 bases outside the gene matches. The CDR3 loop spans 16 amino acids. CDR1 and CDR2 (germline): MNHNY, SVGAGI (reference sequence). The CDR3 region is CASRNADRVNDQPQHF. The CDR3 region has the DNA TGTGCCAGCAGAAACGCGGACAGGGTCAACGATCAGCCCCAGCATTTT.

The chain uses TRBV5-6 and TRBJ2-1, with 12 bases that match TRBD2. Germline values: CDR1 SGHDT, CDR2 YYEEEE. With V trimmed by 6 bases and J by 4 bases, 5 bases remained unmatched. CDR3 length: 15 amino acids. In DNA, the CDR3 is TGTGCCAGCACCATGGGACTAGCGGGTTACAATGAGCAGTTCTTC. This codes for CASTMGLAGYNEQFF.

This chain connects TRBV9 to TRBJ2-1, with a weak D call TRBD2 (6 bases). This CDR3 has 14 residues. Germline loops: CDR1 SGDLS, CDR2 YYNGEE. The ends were cut back, 4 bases at V and 0 bases at J, with 8 bases in the middle. This chain's CDR3 is CASSPGGSYNEQFF. The DNA of the CDR3 is TGTGCCAGCAGCCCCGGGGGCTCCTACAATGAGCAGTTCTTC.

The J gene is TRBJ1-2, the V gene TRBV2, with 7 bases aligning to TRBD1. Per the germline V gene, CDR1 is SNHLY and CDR2 is FYNNEI. This CDR3 has 16 residues. The J segment lost 7 bases and the V segment lost 5 bases, leaving 16 bases of the junction unmatched. The CDR3 spells CASSRDRAFVLGGYTF. DNA for the CDR3: TGTGCCAGCAGTCGTGACAGGGCTTTTGTATTGGGTGGCTACACCTTC.

V and J are TRBV10-3 and TRBJ1-4, with D tentatively TRBD1 (5 bases). Trimming stripped 3 bases from V and 7 bases from J, with 18 bases between. The germline gives CDR1 ENHRY, CDR2 SYGVKD. The CDR3 has 16 residues. This CDR3 reads CAISEGAGGTGEKLFF. CDR3 sequence (DNA): TGTGCCATCAGTGAAGGGGCAGGTGGTACGGGTGAAAAACTGTTTTTT.

This chain joins TRBV13 and TRBJ1-6; weak D call: TRBD1 (5 bases). Trimming stripped 5 bases from V and 6 bases from J, with 20 bases between. CDR1 and CDR2 from the germline V gene are PRHDT and FYEKMQ (reference sequence). The CDR3 length is 17 residues. CDR3 sequence (DNA): TGTGCCAGCAGCCCTACCAGGGTGGGAAGGAGTAATTCACCCCTCCACTTT. It yields the protein CASSPTRVGRSNSPLHF.

The chain couples TRBV7-2 to TRBJ1-4; D is perhaps TRBD1 (6 bases). V lost 3 bases, J lost 3 bases, and 8 bases lay in between. The germline V gene encodes CDR1 SGHTA and CDR2 FQGNSA. This CDR3 contains 14 residues. The CDR3 loop reads CASSFGTPNEKLFF. CDR3 nucleotides: TGTGCCAGCAGCTTTGGGACACCTAATGAAAAACTGTTTTTT. The variable domain in full, with the rest retrieved from reference TRBV7-2 and TRBJ1-4, is GAGVSQSPSNKVTEKGKDVELRCDPISGHTALYWYRQSLGQGLEFLIYFQGNSAPDKSGLPSDRFSAERTGGSVSTLTIQRTQQEDSAVYLCASSFGTPNEKLFFGSGTQLSVL.